This T cell receptor beta chain stems from a study of blood T cell repertoires in COVID-19. Only in-frame clones appear in the TCRdb table, and some are missing; sequencing was by immunoSEQ multiplex PCR. The repertoire holds roughly 350,000 clones, around 87% seen once, with about 6% in the top ten. Trimming took 1 base from V and 7 from J; bases not matched to a gene: 4. This CDR3 region has 14 residues. Germline-derived CDR1 and CDR2 are LGHDT and YNNKEL (reference sequence). V and J are TRBV3-1 (or the pseudogene TRBV3-2) and TRBJ2-1; 7 bases line up with TRBD2. This sequence was found in a woman aged 50 to 65 with COVID-19, enrolled during active disease. The sample consisted of peripheral blood. The CDR3 protein is CASSQGLAVNEQFF. CDR3 nucleotides: TGTGCCAGCAGCCAAGGGCTAGCGGTTAATGAGCAGTTCTTC.